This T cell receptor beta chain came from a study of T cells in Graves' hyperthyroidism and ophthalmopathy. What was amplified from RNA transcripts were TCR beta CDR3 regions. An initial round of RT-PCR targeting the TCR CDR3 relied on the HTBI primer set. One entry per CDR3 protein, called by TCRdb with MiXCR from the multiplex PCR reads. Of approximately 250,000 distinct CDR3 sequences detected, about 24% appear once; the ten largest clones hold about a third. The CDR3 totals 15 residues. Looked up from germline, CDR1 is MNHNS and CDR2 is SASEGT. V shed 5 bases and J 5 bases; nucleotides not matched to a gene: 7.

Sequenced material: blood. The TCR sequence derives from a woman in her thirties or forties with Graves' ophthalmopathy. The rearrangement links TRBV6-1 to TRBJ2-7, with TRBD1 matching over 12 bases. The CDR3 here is CASSRPGQGAHEQYF. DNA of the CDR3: TGTGCCAGCAGTCGTCCGGGACAGGGGGCGCACGAGCAGTACTTC.